This TCR beta chain came from a study of control samples from healthy donors and cancer patients (dated by TCRdb to 2019 to 2021). The receptor library was made with the immunoSEQ multiplex PCR assay. Imported from immuneACCESS, the table was reduced by TCRdb to in-frame sequences with V and J called. These copies leave out some clones; in studies compared against another copy, an unresolved V gene accounts for under half, and the cause of the remainder is not known. The sample contains about 88,000 clones, roughly 93% of them found a single time. Approximately 7.9% of the sample rests with the top ten. A word on this clone: Its antigen is still unknown. No base qualities exist here, and no much larger clone lies one base off it.

From the cysteine through the phenylalanine, the CDR3 covers 18 amino acids. The DNA shown is the 54-base CDR3, in frame from base 1. CDR1 and CDR2, per the germline V gene (reference sequence), are LNHDA and SQIVND. Trimming accounts for 5 bases at V and 6 bases at J, while the number of junction bases matched to no gene is 15. The rearrangement combines TRBV19 with TRBJ2-1; TRBD1 agrees with 11 junctional bases. The source is a man younger than 30 in good health. The specimen sequenced was blood. The CDR3 protein: CASSPIRTGGLGTNEQFF. DNA sequence: TGTGCCAGTAGTCCCATCAGGACAGGGGGCCTAGGTACCAATGAGCAGTTCTTC.